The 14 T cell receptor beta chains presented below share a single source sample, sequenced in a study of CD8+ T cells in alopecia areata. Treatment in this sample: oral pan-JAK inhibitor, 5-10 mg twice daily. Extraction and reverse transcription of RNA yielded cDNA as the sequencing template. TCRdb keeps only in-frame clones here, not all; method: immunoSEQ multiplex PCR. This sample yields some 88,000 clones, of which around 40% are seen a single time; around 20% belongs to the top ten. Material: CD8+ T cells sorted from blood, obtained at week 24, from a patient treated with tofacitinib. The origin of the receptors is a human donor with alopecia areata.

CDR3 nucleotide sequence: TGTGCCAGCAGCGAAGGGCGGGACTACTCCTACGAGCAGTACTTC. It encodes CASSEGRDYSYEQYF. This chain joins TRBV9 and TRBJ2-7, with 7 bases identical to TRBD2. The CDR3 runs 15 residues. V lost 3 bases, J lost 0 bases, and 6 bases stayed unmatched. CDR1 and CDR2 from the germline V gene are SGDLS and YYNGEE.

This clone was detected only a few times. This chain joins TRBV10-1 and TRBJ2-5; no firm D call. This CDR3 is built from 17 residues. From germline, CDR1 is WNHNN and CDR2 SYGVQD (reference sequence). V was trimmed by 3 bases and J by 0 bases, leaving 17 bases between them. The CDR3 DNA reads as TGCGCCAGCAGTGAAGATTCGGGCACGGCCTACCAAGAGACCCAGTACTTC. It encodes CASSEDSGTAYQETQYF.

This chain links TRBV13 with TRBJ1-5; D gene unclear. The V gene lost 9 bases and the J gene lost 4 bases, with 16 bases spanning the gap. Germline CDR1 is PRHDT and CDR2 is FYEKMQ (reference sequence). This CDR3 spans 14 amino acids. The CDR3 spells CASSLRSENQPQHF. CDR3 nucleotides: TGTGCCAGTTCTCTGCGGAGCGAGAATCAGCCCCAGCATTTT.

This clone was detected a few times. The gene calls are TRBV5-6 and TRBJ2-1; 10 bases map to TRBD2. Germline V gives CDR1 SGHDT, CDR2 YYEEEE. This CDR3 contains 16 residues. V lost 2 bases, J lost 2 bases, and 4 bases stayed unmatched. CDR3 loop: CASSFPGLATYNEQFF. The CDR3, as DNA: TGTGCCAGCAGCTTTCCGGGACTAGCGACCTACAATGAGCAGTTCTTC.

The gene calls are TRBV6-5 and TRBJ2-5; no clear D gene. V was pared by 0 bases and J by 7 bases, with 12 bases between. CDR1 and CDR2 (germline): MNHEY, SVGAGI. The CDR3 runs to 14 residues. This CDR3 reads CASSYSGGVGTQYF. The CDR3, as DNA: TGTGCCAGCAGTTACTCCGGCGGTGTGGGGACCCAGTACTTC.

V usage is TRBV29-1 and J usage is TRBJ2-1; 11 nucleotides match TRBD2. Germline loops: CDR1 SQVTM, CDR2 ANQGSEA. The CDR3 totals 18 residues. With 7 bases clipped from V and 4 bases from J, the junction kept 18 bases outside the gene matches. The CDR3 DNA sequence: TGCAGCGCCTCCAGACGGGTAGCGGGAGGGTTCGGGTACAATGAGCAGTTCTTC. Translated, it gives CSASRRVAGGFGYNEQFF.

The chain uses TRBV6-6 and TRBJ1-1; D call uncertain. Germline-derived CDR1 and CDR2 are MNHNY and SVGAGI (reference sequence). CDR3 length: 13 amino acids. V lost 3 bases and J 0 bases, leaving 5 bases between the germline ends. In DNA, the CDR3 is TGTGCCAGCAGTTATGGGATGAACACTGAAGCTTTCTTT. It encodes CASSYGMNTEAFF.

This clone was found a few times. The CDR3 DNA follows: TGCGCCAGCAGCCAAATGGACGGTAAGGTCTACGAGCAGTACTTC. Translated, it gives CASSQMDGKVYEQYF. V is TRBV4-3 and J is TRBJ2-7; D is uncertain. CDR3 length: 15 amino acids. Germline-derived CDR1 and CDR2 are LGHNA and YSLEER. The ends were cut back, 2 bases at V and 3 bases at J, with 14 bases in the middle.

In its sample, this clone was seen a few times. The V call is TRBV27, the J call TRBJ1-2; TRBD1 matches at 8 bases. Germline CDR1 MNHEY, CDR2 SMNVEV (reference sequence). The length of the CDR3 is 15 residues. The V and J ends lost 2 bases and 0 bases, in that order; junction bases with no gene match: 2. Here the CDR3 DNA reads TGTGCCAGCAGTTTAAGGACAGGGCCTAACTATGGCTACACCTTC. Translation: CASSLRTGPNYGYTF.

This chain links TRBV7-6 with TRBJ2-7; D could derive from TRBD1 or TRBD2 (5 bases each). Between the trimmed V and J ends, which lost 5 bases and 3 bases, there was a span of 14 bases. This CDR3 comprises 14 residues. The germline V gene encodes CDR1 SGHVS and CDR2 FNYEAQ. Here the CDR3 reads CASSPGGGGYEQYF. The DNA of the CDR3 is TGTGCCAGCAGCCCAGGAGGTGGGGGCTACGAGCAGTACTTC.

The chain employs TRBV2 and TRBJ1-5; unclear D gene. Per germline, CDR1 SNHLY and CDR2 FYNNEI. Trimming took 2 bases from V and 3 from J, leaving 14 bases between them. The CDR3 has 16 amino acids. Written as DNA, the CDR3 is TGTGCCAGCAGTGAACGAAACAGCCGGTACAATCAGCCCCAGCATTTT. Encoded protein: CASSERNSRYNQPQHF.

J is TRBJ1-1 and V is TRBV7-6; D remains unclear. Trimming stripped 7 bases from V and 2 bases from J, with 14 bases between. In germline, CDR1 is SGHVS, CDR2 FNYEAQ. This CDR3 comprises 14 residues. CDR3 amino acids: CASTLGYGNTEAFF. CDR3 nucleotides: TGTGCCAGCACCCTAGGATACGGAAACACTGAAGCTTTCTTT.

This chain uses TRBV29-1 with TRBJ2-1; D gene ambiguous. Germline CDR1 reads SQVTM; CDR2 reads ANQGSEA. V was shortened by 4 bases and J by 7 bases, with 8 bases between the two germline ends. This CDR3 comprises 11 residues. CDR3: CSVVNGNEQFF. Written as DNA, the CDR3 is TGCAGCGTTGTAAACGGAAATGAGCAGTTCTTC.

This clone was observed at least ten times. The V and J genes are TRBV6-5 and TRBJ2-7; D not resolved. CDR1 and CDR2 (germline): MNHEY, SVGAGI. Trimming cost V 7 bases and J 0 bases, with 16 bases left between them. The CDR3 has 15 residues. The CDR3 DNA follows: TGTGCCAGCAAGCCCTTACAGAGCCTCTCCTACGAGCAGTACTTC. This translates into CASKPLQSLSYEQYF.